Below are 16 T cell receptor beta chains sequenced from a single sample in a study of blood T cell repertoires in COVID-19. Data came from immunoSEQ multiplex PCR; TCRdb stores just in-frame clones and leaves some out. The sample contains about 140,000 clones, 84% of which appear only once. The sample was PBMCs or T cells enriched from blood (not recorded which). The receptors shown here come from a woman in her forties or fifties with acute COVID-19.

This clone was seen only once. The chain joins TRBV29-1 to TRBJ2-3, with 8 bases fitting TRBD2. Germline CDR1 reads SQVTM; CDR2 reads ANQGSEA. The junction had 13 bases not matched to a gene; V was cut back by 6 bases and J by 2 bases. The CDR3 contains 16 residues. The CDR3 coding sequence is TGCAGCGTGAGGGGGACTAAGCGGGAGTCCACAGATACGCAGTATTTT. This codes for CSVRGTKRESTDTQYF.

This CDR3 reads CASSRKEGGGNIQYF. The DNA of the CDR3 is TGCGCCAGCAGCCGGAAGGAGGGCGGAGGGAACATTCAGTACTTC. The J gene is TRBJ2-4, the V gene TRBV5-1, with D possibly TRBD2 on 6 matching bases. With 4 bases removed from V and 7 bases from J, the gap between germline ends came to 18 bases. Germline V gives CDR1 SGHRS, CDR2 YFSETQ. The CDR3 covers 15 residues.

This chain links TRBV5-1 with TRBJ2-7; 7 bases map to TRBD1. The V gene end was trimmed by 0 bases and the J gene end by 2 bases; junction bases not matched to a gene: 5. The CDR3 has 15 amino acids. CDR1 and CDR2 from the germline V gene are SGHRS and YFSETQ. CDR3 loop: CASSLALQGAYEQYF. The CDR3 nucleotides read TGCGCCAGCAGCTTGGCCCTCCAGGGGGCCTACGAGCAGTACTTC.

V gene TRBV19 combines with J gene TRBJ1-5, with 10 bases matching TRBD1. J gave up 2 bases and V 5 bases, and 3 bases lay outside the gene matches. The CDR3 is made up of 15 amino acids. CDR1 LNHDA and CDR2 SQIVND come from the germline V gene (reference sequence). The CDR3 spells CASSDRGHGNQPQHF. CDR3 nucleotide sequence: TGTGCCAGTAGTGACAGGGGGCACGGCAATCAGCCCCAGCATTTT. The entire variable domain, with the rest obtained from reference TRBV19 and TRBJ1-5, is as follows: DGGITQSPKYLFRKEGQNVTLSCEQNLNHDAMYWYRQDPGQGLRLIYYSQIVNDFQKGDIAEGYSVSREKKESFPLTVTSAQKNPTAFYLCASSDRGHGNQPQHFGDGTRLSIL.

The chain is built from TRBV6-5 and TRBJ1-5, with TRBD1 matching over 12 bases. Unmatched junction bases numbered 0, after V lost 2 bases and J lost 7 bases. The CDR3 is 14 residues long. Germline V gene sequence: CDR1 MNHEY, CDR2 SVGAGI. This CDR3 reads CASSYGTGGQPQHF. The CDR3 region has the DNA TGTGCCAGCAGTTACGGGACAGGGGGCCAGCCCCAGCATTTT.

The chain is built from TRBV19 and TRBJ1-2; D might be TRBD1 (6 bases). The CDR3 extends over 15 amino acids. The V gene lost 6 bases and the J gene lost 5 bases, with 19 bases spanning the gap. Germline values: CDR1 LNHDA, CDR2 SQIVND (reference sequence). In DNA form, the CDR3 reads TGTGCCAGTAGGATGACAGGCTTCCTCTTTTATGGCTACACCTTC. Amino acids: CASRMTGFLFYGYTF.

The chain recombines TRBV12-3 or TRBV12-4 with TRBJ2-5; 7 nucleotides match TRBD2. Unmatched junction bases numbered 2, after V lost 3 bases and J lost 4 bases. The CDR3 covers 13 residues. In DNA form, the CDR3 reads TGTGCCAGCAGTTTGGCTAGCGGAGAGACCCAGTACTTC. It translates to CASSLASGETQYF.

The J gene is TRBJ2-7, the V gene TRBV28; 7 positions match TRBD1. The CDR3 is 13 residues long. Trimming took 10 bases from V and 4 from J; bases not matched to a gene: 10. Germline lookup yields CDR1 MDHEN and CDR2 SYDVKM. The CDR3 reads CAIEGQSPYEQYF. Written as DNA, the CDR3 is TGTGCCATCGAGGGACAGTCCCCTTACGAGCAGTACTTC.

The chain employs TRBV20-1 and TRBJ2-1; D is perhaps TRBD2 (5 bases). The CDR3 loop spans 14 amino acids. CDR1 is DFQATT and CDR2 is SNEGSKA in the germline V gene (reference sequence). Trimming took off 3 bases at V and 6 bases at J, with 15 bases between the two ends. CDR3 sequence (DNA): TGCAGTGCTAGTCGGCCTAGCTCGGGCAATGAGCAGTTCTTC. It encodes CSASRPSSGNEQFF.

The rearrangement joins TRBV21-1 to TRBJ2-7; TRBD2 is the table's D call, not checked against the DNA. TRBV21-1 is flagged as a pseudogene. This CDR3 spans 14 amino acids. The CDR3: CASIEASGSREQYF. CDR3 DNA: TGTGCCAGCATCGAGGCTAGCGGGAGTCGCGAGCAGTACTTC.

The V call is TRBV23-1, the J call TRBJ1-1; the D is unclear. TRBV23-1 has ORF status, its function being uncertain. The CDR3 spans 15 residues. The CDR3 sequence: CAIIGVTTNNTEAFF. CDR3 DNA: TGCGCAATCATCGGAGTGACTACAAACAACACTGAAGCTTTCTTT.

This clone was recorded a few times. The chain combines TRBV7-2 with TRBJ2-5; 7 positions match TRBD1. The junction had 7 bases not matched to a gene; V was cut back by 4 bases and J by 5 bases. The V gene's germline CDR1 is SGHTA and CDR2 FQGNSA. The CDR3 spans 14 residues. The CDR3 region is CASSSTTGMETQYF. CDR3 DNA sequence: TGTGCCAGCAGCTCGACGACAGGGATGGAGACCCAGTACTTC. Variable domain in full (rest from reference TRBV7-2 and TRBJ2-5): GAGVSQSPSNKVTEKGKDVELRCDPISGHTALYWYRQSLGQGLEFLIYFQGNSAPDKSGLPSDRFSAERTGGSVSTLTIQRTQQEDSAVYLCASSSTTGMETQYFGPGTRLLVL.

The gene calls are TRBV4-3 and TRBJ1-5; no clear D gene. The CDR3 has 13 residues. Per germline, CDR1 LGHNA and CDR2 YSLEER. The germline V and J ends were trimmed by 4 bases and 6 bases, with 10 bases remaining between them. The CDR3 sequence: CASSLSRGQPQHF. In DNA, the CDR3 is TGCGCCAGCAGCCTCTCTCGAGGTCAGCCCCAGCATTTT.

The chain recombines TRBV7-9 with TRBJ1-1; D not certain. Germline values: CDR1 SEHNR, CDR2 FQNEAQ (reference sequence). Trimming took off 4 bases at V and 4 bases at J, with 7 bases between the two ends. The CDR3 spans 12 residues. CDR3 nucleotide sequence: TGTGCCAGCAGCTCGGAGGGCACTGAAGCTTTCTTT. This gives the protein CASSSEGTEAFF.

The chain couples TRBV12-3 or TRBV12-4 to TRBJ1-1; D ambiguous. The CDR3 length is 13 residues. V lost 7 bases to trimming and J lost 6 bases, with 15 bases between them. CDR3 in DNA: TGTGCCAGCACCCCGGCGGCGGGCGCTGAAGCTTTCTTT. Residues: CASTPAAGAEAFF.

The V and J genes are TRBV3-1 (or the pseudogene TRBV3-2) and TRBJ2-5, with 13 bases identical to TRBD2. Germline trimming cut 4 bases from V and 5 bases from J; bases unmatched to any gene: 7. Germline V gene data show CDR1 as LGHDT and CDR2 as YNNKEL (reference sequence). The CDR3 consists of 16 residues. The CDR3 is CASSLRLAGGSETQYF. The CDR3 nucleotides are TGTGCCAGCAGCCTACGACTAGCGGGAGGTTCGGAGACCCAGTACTTC.